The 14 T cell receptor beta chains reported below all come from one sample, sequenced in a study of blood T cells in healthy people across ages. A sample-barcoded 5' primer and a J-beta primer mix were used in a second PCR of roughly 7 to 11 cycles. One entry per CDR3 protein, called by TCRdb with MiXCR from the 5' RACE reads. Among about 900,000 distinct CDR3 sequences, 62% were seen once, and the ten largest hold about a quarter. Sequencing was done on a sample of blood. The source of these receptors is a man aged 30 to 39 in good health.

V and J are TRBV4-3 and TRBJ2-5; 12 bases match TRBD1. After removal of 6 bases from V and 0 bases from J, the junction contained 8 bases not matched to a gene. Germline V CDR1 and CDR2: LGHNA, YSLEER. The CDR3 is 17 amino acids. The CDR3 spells CASSLGTGGLNQETQYF. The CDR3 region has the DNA TGCGCCAGCAGTCTTGGGACAGGGGGCTTAAACCAAGAGACCCAGTACTTC.

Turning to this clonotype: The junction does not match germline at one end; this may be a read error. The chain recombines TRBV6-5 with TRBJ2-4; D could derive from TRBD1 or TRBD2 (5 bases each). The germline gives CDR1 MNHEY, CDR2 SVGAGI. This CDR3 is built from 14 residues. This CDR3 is CASSYTRDRGEQCF. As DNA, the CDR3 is TGTGCCAGCAGTTACACCAGAGACCGGGGCGAGCAGTGCTTC.

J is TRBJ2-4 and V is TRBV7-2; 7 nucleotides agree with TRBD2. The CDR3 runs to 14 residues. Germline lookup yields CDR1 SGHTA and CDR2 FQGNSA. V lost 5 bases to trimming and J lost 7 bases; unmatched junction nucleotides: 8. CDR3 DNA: TGTGCCAGCAGCCAAACGGGGGGACCCAACATTCAGTACTTC. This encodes CASSQTGGPNIQYF.

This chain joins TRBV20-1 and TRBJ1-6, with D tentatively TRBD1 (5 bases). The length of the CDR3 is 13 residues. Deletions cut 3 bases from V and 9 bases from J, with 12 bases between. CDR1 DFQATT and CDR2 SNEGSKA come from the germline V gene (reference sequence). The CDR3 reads CSASLQGGSPLHF. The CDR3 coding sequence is TGCAGTGCTAGTCTGCAGGGCGGTTCACCCCTCCACTTT.

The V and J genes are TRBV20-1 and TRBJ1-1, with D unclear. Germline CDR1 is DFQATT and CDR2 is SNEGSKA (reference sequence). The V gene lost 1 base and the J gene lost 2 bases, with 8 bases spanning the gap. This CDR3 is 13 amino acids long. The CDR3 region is CSARVRFNTEAFF. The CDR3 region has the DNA TGCAGTGCTAGAGTTCGTTTTAACACTGAAGCTTTCTTT.

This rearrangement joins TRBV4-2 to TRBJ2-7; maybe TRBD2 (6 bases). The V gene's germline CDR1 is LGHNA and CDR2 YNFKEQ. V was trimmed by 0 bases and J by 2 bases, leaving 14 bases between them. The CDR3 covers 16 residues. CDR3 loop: CASSQETTRIPYEQYF. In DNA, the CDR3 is TGTGCCAGCAGCCAAGAGACGACTAGGATTCCCTACGAGCAGTACTTC.

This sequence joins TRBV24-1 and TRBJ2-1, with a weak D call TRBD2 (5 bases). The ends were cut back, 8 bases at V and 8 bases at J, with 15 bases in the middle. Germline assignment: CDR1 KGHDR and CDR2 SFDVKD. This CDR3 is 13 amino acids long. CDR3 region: CATTGSGVHEQFF. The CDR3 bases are TGTGCCACCACGGGATCTGGAGTCCATGAGCAGTTCTTC.

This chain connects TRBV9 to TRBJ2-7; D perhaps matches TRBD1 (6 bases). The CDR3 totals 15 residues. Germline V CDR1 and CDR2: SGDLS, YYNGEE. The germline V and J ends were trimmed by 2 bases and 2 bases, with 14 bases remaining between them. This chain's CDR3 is CASSVSTGTPYEQYF. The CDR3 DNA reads TGTGCCAGCAGCGTTAGTACCGGGACACCCTACGAGCAGTACTTC.

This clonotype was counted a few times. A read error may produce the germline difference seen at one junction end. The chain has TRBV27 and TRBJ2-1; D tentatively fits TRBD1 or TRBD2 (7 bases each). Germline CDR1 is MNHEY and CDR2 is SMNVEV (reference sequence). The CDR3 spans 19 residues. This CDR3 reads CASSLLRGRRRGDYNEQFF. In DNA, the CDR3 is TGTGCTAGCAGTTTACTGAGGGGGCGCCGTCGGGGGGACTACAATGAGCAGTTCTTC.

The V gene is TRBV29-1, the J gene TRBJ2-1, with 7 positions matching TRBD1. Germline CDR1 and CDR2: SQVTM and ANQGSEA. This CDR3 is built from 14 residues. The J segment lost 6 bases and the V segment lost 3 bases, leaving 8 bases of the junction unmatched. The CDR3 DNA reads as TGCAGCGTTGAGCAGGGGGAAGGAGGCAATGAGCAGTTCTTC. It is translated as CSVEQGEGGNEQFF.

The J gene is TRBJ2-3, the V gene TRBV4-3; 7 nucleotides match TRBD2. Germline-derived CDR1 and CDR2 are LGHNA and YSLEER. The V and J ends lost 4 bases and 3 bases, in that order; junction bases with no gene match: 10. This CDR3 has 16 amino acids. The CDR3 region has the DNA TGCGCCAGCAGCCCCAGCGGGGATTTACAGACAGATACGCAGTATTTT. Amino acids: CASSPSGDLQTDTQYF.

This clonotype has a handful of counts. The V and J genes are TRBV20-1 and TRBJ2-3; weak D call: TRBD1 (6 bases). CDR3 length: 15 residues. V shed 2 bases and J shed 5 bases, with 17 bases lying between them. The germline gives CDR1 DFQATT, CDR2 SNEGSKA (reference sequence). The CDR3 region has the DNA TGCAGTGCTAGAAGGGACACCTTCTCGGGAGATACGCAGTATTTT. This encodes CSARRDTFSGDTQYF.

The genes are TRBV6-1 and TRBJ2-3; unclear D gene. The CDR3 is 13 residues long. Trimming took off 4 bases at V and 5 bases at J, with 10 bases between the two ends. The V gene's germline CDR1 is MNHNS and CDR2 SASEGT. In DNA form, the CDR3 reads TGTGCCAGCAGTGCCCGGGTCGTAGATACGCAGTATTTT. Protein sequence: CASSARVVDTQYF.

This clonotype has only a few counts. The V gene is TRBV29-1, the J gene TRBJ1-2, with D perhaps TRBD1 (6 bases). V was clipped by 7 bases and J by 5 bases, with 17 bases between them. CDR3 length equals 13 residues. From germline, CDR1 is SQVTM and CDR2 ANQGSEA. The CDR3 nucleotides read TGCAGCGCCCGTCAGGCAGGGGAATATGGCTACACCTTC. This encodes CSARQAGEYGYTF.